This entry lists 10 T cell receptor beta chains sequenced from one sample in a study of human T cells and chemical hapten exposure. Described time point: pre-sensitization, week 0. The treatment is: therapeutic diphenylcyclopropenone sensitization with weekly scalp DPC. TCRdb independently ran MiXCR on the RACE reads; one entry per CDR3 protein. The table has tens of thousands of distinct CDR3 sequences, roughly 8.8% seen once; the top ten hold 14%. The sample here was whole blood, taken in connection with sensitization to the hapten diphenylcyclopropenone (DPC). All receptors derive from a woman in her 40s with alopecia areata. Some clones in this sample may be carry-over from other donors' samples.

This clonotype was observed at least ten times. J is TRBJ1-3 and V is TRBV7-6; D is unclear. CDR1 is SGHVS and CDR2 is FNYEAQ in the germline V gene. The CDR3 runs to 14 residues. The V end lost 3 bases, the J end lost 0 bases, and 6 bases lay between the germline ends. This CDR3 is CASSFKDSGNTIYF. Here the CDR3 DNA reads TGTGCCAGCAGCTTCAAGGACTCTGGAAACACCATATATTTT.

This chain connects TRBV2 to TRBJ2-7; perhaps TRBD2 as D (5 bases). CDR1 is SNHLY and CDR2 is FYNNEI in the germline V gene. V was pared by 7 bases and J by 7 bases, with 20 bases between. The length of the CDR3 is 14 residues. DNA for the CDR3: TGTGCCAGCATCCCCCGGGGAAGGACGGGAGAGCAGTACTTC. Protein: CASIPRGRTGEQYF.

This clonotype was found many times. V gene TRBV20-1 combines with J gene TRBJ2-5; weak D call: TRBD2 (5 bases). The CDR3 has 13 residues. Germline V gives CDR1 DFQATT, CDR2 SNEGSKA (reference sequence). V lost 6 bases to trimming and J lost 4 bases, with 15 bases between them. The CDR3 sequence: CSAILVSRETQYF. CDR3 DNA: TGCAGTGCAATACTAGTGTCCCGAGAGACCCAGTACTTC.

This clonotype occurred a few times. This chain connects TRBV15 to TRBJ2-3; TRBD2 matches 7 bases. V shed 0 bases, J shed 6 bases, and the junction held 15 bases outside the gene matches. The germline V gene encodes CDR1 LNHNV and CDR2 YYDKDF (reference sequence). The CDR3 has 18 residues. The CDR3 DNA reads TGTGCCACCAGCAGAGATCCTCCCCCCACGGGGGGATCCGATACGCAGTATTTT. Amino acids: CATSRDPPPTGGSDTQYF. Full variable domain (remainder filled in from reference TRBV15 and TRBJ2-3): DAMVIQNPRYQVTQFGKPVTLSCSQTLNHNVMYWYQQKSSQAPKLLFHYYDKDFNNEADTPDNFQSRRPNTSFCFLDIRSPGLGDTAMYLCATSRDPPPTGGSDTQYFGPGTRLTVL.

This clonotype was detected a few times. This CDR3 is CASSGKNTQYF. The DNA of the CDR3 is TGTGCCAGCTCGGGTAAAAATACGCAGTATTTT. The chain recombines TRBV6-2 or TRBV6-3 with TRBJ2-3; D unresolved. Trimming removed 8 bases from V and 7 bases from J, with 10 bases in between. The CDR3 is 11 residues long. CDR1 is MNHEY and CDR2 is SVGEGT in the germline V gene.

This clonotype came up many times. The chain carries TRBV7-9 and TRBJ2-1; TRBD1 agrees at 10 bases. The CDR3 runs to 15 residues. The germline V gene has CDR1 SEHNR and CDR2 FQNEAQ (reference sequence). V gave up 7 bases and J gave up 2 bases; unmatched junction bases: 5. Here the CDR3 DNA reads TGTGCCAGCACCCCAGGGACAGGGGCCTACAATGAGCAGTTCTTC. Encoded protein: CASTPGTGAYNEQFF.

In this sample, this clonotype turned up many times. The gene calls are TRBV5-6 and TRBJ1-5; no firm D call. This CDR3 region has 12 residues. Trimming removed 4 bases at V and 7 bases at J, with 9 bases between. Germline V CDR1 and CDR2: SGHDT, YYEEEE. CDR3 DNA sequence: TGTGCCAGCAGCCGCGACACGCAGCCCCAGCATTTT. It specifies CASSRDTQPQHF.

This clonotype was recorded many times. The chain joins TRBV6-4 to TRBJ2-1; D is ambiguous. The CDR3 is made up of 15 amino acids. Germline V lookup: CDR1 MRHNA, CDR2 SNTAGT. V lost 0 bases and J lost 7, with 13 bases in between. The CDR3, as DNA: TGTGCCAGCAGTGACTCGAGGCTAGTCACTAATGAGCAGTTCTTC. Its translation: CASSDSRLVTNEQFF.

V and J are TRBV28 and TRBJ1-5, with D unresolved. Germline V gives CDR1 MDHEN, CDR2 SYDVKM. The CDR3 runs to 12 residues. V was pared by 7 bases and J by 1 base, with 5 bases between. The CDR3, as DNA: TGTGCCAGCACGGGGAGCAATCAGCCCCAGCATTTT. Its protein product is CASTGSNQPQHF.

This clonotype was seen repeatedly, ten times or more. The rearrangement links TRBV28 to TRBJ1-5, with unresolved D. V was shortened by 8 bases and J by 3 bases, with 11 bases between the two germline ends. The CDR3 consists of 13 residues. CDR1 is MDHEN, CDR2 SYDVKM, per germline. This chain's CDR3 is CASRLRPNQPQHF. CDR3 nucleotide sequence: TGTGCCAGCCGTCTTCGGCCCAATCAGCCCCAGCATTTT.